The T cell receptor beta chain under discussion was sequenced for a study of tumor-infiltrating lymphocytes in primary liver carcinoma. Study details: Male and female patients aged 30 to 69 years made up the cohort.

As to this clonotype: An end of the junction differs from the germline gene, which may be a read error.

Starting material for RNA and DNA co-extraction consisted of about 17-30 mg of unsorted bulk tissue. There were five separate regions sampled from each tumor. Per the germline V gene, CDR1 is MGHRA and CDR2 is YSYEKL. This CDR3 region has 18 residues. Reverse transcription of roughly 470 ng total RNA with a constant-region primer produced TCR beta cDNA. TCR beta libraries came from three nested multiplex PCR rounds using slightly modified ARM-PCR. For roughly 10 cycles apiece, the opening two PCR rounds ran with TRBV1-TRBV30 forward primers and a C-beta reverse primer. TCRdb recomputed calls from the multiplex PCR reads with MiXCR, one row per CDR3 protein. The data show approximately 30,000 distinct CDR3 sequences, about 82% seen once.

Sequencing input: liver tumor tissue from sampling region 5. Specified subset: tumor region T5, tumor centre. This chain connects TRBV4-1 to TRBJ2-3; D is tentatively TRBD1 or TRBD2 (5 bases each). The clonotype comes from a man aged 40-49 years with primary liver carcinoma and hepatitis B virus infection. Written as DNA, the CDR3 is TGCGCCAGCAACCAAGGCAAGAGACGGGACCGTAGCACAGATACTCAGTATTTT. Translation gives CASNQGKRRDRSTDTQYF.